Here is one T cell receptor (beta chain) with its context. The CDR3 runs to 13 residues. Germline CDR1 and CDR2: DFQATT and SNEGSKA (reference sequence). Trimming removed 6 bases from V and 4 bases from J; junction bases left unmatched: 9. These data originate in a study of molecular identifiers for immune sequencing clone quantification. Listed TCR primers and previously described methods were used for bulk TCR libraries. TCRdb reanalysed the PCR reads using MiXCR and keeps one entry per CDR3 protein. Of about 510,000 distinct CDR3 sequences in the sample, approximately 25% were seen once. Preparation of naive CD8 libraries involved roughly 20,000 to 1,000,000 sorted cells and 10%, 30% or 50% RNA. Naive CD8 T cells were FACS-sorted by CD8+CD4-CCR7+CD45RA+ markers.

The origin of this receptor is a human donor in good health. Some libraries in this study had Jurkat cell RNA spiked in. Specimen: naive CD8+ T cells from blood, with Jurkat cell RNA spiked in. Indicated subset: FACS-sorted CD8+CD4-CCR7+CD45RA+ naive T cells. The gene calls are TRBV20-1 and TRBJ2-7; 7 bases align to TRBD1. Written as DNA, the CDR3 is TGCAGTGCATTAACAGGGGCTGGGTACGAGCAGTACTTC. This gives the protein CSALTGAGYEQYF.